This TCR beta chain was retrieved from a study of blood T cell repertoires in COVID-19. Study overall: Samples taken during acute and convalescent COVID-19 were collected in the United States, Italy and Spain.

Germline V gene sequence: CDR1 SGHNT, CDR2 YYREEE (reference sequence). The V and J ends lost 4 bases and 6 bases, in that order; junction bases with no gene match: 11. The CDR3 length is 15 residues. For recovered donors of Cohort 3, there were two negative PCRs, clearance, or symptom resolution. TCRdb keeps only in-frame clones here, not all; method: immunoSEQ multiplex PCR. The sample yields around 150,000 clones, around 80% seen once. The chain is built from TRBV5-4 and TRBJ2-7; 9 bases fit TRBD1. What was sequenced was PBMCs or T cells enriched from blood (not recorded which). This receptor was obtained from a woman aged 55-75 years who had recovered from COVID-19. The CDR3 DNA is TGTGCCAGCAGCCCTCAAAAGGACAGGGGAACCGAGCAGTACTTC. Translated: CASSPQKDRGTEQYF.